These 2 T cell receptor beta chains were all obtained from the same sample, sequenced in a study of blood T cell repertoires in COVID-19 (dated by TCRdb to the early 2020s). Library creation used the immunoSEQ multiplex PCR assay. TCRdb obtained this table from immuneACCESS and retained in-frame rearrangements with V and J assigned. These tables miss some clones; where compared with another copy, unresolved V genes account for less than half of the shortfall, and the remainder is unexplained. This sample holds 350,000 or so clones; about 90% were observed only once. Roughly 1% of the sample is in the top ten clones. Sequences were obtained from PBMCs or T cells enriched from blood (not recorded which). These TCRs come from a woman aged 25-40 years who had recovered from COVID-19.

This chain joins TRBV3-1 (or the pseudogene TRBV3-2) and TRBJ2-5; possibly TRBD2 for D (6 bases). Germline values: CDR1 LGHDT, CDR2 YNNKEL (reference sequence). The CDR3 spans 14 residues. Trimming removed 3 bases from V and 5 bases from J, with 13 bases in between. The chain's CDR3 is CASSQLGAGETQYF. The CDR3 bases are TGTGCCAGCAGCCAGCTAGGGGCGGGGGAGACCCAGTACTTC.

The chain carries TRBV27 and TRBJ2-7; TRBD1 matches 7 bases. The germline CDR1 and CDR2 sequences are MNHEY and SMNVEV (reference sequence). The V segment lost 7 bases and the J segment 6 bases; nucleotides outside the gene matches: 3. The CDR3 is made up of 11 amino acids. The CDR3 sequence: CASIRGREQYF. CDR3 nucleotides: TGTGCCAGCATTAGGGGGCGCGAGCAGTACTTC.